This T cell receptor (beta chain) was profiled in a study of shared clonotypes between healthy human individuals. Study-wide results and limits: Generation probabilities were higher for clonotypes shared across all four sorted-subset donors than for unshared ones. Few donors restricted represented genetic and exposure-history diversity.

As regards this clone: What it recognizes is unknown.

There are 13 residues in the CDR3. CDR1 ENHRY and CDR2 SYGVKD come from the germline V gene. V trimming: 4 bases; J trimming: 6 bases; junction bases outside the gene matches: 4. Repertoires were generated with immunoSEQ multiplex PCR, while TCRdb's copy carries only in-frame clones and drops some. This table holds about 1 million clones, roughly 70% found once. This sequence originates from a man between 18 and 29 years old in good health. The sequenced sample consisted of memory CD4+ T cells sorted from blood. Subset defined: CD45RA-negative fraction. V and J are TRBV10-3 and TRBJ2-3, with TRBD1 identical over 7 bases. The CDR3 loop reads CAISGGQSDTQYF. CDR3 nucleotide sequence: TGTGCCATCAGTGGGGGACAGTCCGATACGCAGTATTTT.